This TCR beta chain was sequenced in a study of cytomegalovirus exposure and HLA in healthy donors. PCR involved 60 Vbeta and 13 Jbeta primers. Using immunoSEQ multiplex PCR, the repertoire was profiled, and TCRdb retains in-frame clones only, with some absent. The sample holds about 200,000 clones; roughly four fifths are singletons and the top ten take under 0.25%. V shed 1 base and J 2 bases; nucleotides not matched to a gene: 5. The CDR3 is 15 amino acids. From germline, CDR1 is MGHRA and CDR2 YSYEKL. This receptor was identified in a girl aged 2-10 years in good health and CMV-seronegative. Sequences were obtained from PBMCs. The chain employs TRBV4-1 and TRBJ2-7, with 7 bases fitting TRBD2. The CDR3 loop reads CASSQVGDYPYEQYF. Here the CDR3 DNA reads TGCGCCAGCAGCCAAGTCGGGGACTACCCCTACGAGCAGTACTTC.